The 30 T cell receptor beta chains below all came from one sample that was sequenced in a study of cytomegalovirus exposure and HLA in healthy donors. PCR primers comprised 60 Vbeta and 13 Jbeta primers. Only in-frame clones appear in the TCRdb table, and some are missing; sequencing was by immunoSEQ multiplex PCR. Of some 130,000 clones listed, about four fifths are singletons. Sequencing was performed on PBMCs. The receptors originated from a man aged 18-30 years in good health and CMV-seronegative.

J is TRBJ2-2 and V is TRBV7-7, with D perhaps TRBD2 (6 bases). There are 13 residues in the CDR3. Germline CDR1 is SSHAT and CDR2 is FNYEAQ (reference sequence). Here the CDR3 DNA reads TGTGTCTCGGGAGACGCGAACACCGGGGAGCTGTTTTTT. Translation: CVSGDANTGELFF.

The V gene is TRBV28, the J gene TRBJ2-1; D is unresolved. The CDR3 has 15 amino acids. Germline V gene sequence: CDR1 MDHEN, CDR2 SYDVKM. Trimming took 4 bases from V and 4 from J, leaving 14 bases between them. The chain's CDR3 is CASSSSDAEYNEQFF. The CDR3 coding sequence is TGTGCCAGCAGTTCCTCGGATGCGGAGTACAATGAGCAGTTCTTC.

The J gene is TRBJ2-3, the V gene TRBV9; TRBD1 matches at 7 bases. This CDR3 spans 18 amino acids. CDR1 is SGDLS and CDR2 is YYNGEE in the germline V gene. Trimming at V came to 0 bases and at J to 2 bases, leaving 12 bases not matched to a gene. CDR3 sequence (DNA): TGTGCCAGCAGCGTAGAGGGGGCAGGGTTCGGGAACACAGATACGCAGTATTTT. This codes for CASSVEGAGFGNTDTQYF.

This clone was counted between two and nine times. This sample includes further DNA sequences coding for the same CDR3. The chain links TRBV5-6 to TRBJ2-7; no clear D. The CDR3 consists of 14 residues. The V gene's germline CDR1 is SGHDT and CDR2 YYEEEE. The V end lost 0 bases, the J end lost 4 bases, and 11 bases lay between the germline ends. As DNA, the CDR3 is TGTGCCAGCAGCTTGGCACCCACGAGTTACGAGCAGTACTTC. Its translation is CASSLAPTSYEQYF.

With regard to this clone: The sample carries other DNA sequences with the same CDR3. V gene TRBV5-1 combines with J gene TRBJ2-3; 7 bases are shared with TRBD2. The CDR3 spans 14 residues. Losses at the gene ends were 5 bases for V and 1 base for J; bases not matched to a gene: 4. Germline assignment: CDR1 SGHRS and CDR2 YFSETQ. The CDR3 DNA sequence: TGCGCCAGCAGTTTCCTAGCGGGCACAGATACGCAGTATTTT. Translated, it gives CASSFLAGTDTQYF.

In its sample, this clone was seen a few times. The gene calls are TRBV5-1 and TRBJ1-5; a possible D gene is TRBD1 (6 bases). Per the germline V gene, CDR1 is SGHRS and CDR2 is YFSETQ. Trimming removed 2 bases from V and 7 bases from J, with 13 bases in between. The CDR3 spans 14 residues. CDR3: CASSFSSGEQPQHF. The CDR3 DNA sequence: TGCGCCAGCAGCTTTAGCTCAGGGGAACAGCCCCAGCATTTT.

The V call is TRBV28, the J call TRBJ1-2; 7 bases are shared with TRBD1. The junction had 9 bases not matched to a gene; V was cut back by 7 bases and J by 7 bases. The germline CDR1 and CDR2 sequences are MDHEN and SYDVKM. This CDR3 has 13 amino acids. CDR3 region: CASKEGARRGYTF. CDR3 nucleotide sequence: TGTGCCAGCAAGGAGGGGGCGAGGCGTGGCTACACCTTC.

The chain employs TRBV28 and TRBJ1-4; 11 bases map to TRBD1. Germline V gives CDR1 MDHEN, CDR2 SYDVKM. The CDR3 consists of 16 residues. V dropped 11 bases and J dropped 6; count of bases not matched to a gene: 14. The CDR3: CAGTRDRGEGDEKLFF. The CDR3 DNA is TGTGCCGGCACCAGGGACAGGGGGGAAGGGGATGAAAAACTGTTTTTT.

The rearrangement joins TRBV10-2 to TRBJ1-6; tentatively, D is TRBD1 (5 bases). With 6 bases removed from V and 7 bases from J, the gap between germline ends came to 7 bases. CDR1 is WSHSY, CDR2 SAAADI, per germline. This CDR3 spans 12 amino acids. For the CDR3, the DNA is TGCGCCAGCAGGGGGCCGAATTCACCCCTCCACTTT. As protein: CASRGPNSPLHF.

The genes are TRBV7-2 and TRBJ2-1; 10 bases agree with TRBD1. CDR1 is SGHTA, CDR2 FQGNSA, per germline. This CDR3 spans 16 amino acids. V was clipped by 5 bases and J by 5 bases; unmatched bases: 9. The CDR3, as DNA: TGTGCCAGCAGCCGTAGAGCGGGACAGGGGAACAATGAGCAGTTCTTC. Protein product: CASSRRAGQGNNEQFF.

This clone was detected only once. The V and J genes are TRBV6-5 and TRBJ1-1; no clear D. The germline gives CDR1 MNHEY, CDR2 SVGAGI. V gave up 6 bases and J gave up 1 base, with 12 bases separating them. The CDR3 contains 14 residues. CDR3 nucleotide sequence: TGTGCCAGCAGGGCCAAGGAGCCGAACACTGAAGCTTTCTTT. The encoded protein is CASRAKEPNTEAFF.

Here the CDR3 DNA reads TGTGCCAGCAGTTTGGGCAGGGGGCGTAGTTTTGAGCAGTTCTTC. Amino acid sequence: CASSLGRGRSFEQFF. This chain uses TRBV28 with TRBJ2-1; 8 bases agree with TRBD1. CDR1 is MDHEN and CDR2 is SYDVKM in the germline V gene. There are 15 residues in the CDR3. The J segment lost 9 bases and the V segment lost 3 bases, leaving 10 bases of the junction unmatched. Full variable domain (missing parts from reference TRBV28 and TRBJ2-1): DVKVTQSSRYLVKRTGEKVFLECVQDMDHENMFWYRQDPGLGLRLIYFSYDVKMKEKGDIPEGYSVSREKKERFSLILESASTNQTSMYLCASSLGRGRSFEQFFGPGTRLTVL.

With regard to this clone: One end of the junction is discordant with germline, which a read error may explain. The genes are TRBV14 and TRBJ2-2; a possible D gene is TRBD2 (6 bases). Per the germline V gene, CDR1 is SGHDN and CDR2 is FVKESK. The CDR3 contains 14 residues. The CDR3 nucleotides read TGTGCCAGCAGCACGGGACTGCCCCCCCGGGGAGCTGTTTTT. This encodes CASSTGLPPRGAVF.

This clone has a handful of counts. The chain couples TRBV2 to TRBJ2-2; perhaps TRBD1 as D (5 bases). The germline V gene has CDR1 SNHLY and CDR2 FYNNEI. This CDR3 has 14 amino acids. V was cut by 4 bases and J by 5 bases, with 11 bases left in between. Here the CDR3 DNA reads TGTGCCAGCAGTGTTCTTGGGGCTACCGGGGAGCTGTTTTTT. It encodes CASSVLGATGELFF.

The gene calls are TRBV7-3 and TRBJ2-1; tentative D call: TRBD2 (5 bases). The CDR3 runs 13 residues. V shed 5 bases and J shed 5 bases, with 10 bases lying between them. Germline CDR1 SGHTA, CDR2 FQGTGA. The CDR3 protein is CASSTTTNNEQFF. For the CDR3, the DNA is TGTGCCAGCAGCACTACGACTAACAATGAGCAGTTCTTC.

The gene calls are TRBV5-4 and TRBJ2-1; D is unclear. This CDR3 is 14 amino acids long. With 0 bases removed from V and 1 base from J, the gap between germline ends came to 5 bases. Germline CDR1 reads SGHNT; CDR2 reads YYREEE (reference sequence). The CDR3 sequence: CASSLGESYNEQFF. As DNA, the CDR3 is TGTGCCAGCAGCTTGGGAGAGTCCTACAATGAGCAGTTCTTC.

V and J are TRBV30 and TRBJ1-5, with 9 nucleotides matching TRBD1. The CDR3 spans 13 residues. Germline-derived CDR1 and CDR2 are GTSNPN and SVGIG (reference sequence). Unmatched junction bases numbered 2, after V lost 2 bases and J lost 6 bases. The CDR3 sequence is CAWSKTGGQPQHF. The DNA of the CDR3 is TGTGCCTGGAGTAAGACAGGGGGTCAGCCCCAGCATTTT. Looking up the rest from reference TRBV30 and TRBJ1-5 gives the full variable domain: SQTIHQWPATLVQPVGSPLSLECTVEGTSNPNLYWYRQAAGRGLQLLFYSVGIGQISSEVPQNLSASRPQDRQFILSSKKLLLSDSGFYLCAWSKTGGQPQHFGDGTRLSIL.

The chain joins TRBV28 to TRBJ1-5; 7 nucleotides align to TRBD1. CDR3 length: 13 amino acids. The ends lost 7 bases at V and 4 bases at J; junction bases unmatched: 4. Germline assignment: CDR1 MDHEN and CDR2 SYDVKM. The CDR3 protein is CASTPRGNQPQHF. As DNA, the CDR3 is TGTGCCAGCACCCCCAGGGGGAATCAGCCCCAGCATTTT.

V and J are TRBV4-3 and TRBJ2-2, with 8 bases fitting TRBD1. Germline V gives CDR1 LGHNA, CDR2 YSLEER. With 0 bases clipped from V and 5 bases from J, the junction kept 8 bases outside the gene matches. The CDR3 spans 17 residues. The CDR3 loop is CASSQEPDGQGTGELFF. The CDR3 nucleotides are TGCGCCAGCAGCCAAGAGCCGGACGGACAGGGTACCGGGGAGCTGTTTTTT.

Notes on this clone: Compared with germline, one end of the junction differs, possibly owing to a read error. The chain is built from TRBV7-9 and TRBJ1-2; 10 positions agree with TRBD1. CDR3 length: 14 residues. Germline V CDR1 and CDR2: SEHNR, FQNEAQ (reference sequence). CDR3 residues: CSSSPGTGDYGYTF. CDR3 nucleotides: TGTTCCAGCAGCCCAGGGACAGGGGACTATGGCTACACCTTC.

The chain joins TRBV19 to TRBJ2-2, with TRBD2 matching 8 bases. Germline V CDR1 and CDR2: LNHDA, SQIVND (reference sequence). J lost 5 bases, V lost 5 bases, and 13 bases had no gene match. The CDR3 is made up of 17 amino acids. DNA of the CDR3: TGTGCCAGTAGTCTCTATTATACGCGGGGGGCAACCGGGGAGCTGTTTTTT. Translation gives CASSLYYTRGATGELFF.

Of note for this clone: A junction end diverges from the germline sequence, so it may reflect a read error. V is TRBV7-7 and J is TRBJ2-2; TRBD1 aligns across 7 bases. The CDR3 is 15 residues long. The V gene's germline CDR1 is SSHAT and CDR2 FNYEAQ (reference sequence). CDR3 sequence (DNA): TGTGCTAGCAGCTCCGGGACAGCGAACACCGGGGAGCTGTTTTTT. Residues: CASSSGTANTGELFF.

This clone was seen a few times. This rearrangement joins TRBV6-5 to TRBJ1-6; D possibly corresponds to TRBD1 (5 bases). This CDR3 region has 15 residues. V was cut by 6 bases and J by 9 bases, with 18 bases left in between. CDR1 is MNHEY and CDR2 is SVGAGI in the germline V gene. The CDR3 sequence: CASSREGGDVSPLHF. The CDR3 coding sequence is TGTGCCAGCAGCCGGGAGGGTGGGGACGTTTCACCCCTCCACTTT.

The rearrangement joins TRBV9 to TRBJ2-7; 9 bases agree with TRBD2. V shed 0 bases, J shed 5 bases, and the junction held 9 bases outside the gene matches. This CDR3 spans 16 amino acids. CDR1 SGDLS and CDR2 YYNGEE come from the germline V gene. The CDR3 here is CASSVADRLAVDEQYF. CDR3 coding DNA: TGTGCCAGCAGCGTAGCTGACCGACTAGCGGTGGACGAGCAGTACTTC. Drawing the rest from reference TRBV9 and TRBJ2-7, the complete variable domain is DSGVTQTPKHLITATGQRVTLRCSPRSGDLSVYWYQQSLDQGLQFLIQYYNGEERAKGNILERFSAQQFPDLHSELNLSSLELGDSALYFCASSVADRLAVDEQYFGPGTRLTVT.

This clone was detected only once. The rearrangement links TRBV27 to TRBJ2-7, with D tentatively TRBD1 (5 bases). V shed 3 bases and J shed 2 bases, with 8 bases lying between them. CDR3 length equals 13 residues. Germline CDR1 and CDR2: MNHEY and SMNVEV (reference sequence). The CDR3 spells CASSLQGAYEQYF. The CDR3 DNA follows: TGTGCCAGCAGTTTGCAGGGCGCCTACGAGCAGTACTTC.

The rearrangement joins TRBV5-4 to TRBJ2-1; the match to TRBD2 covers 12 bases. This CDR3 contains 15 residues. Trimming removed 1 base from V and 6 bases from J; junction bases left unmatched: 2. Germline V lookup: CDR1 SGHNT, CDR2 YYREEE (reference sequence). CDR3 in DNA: TGTGCCAGCAGCTTGCGACTAGCGGGAGTCAATGAGCAGTTCTTC. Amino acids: CASSLRLAGVNEQFF.

The CDR3 DNA reads as TGCGCCAGCACGGATCCAGTTCGGAGGCAGGCAGATACGCAGTATTTT. Residues: CASTDPVRRQADTQYF. V is TRBV5-1 and J is TRBJ2-3; D is possibly TRBD2 (5 bases). Trimming pared 6 bases from V and 4 bases from J, leaving 21 bases between. Per the germline V gene, CDR1 is SGHRS and CDR2 is YFSETQ. The CDR3 length is 16 residues.

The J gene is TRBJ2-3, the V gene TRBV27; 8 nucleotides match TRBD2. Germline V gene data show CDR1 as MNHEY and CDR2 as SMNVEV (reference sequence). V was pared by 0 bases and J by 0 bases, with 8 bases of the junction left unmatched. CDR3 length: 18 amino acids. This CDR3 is CASSLSSGTRLSTDTQYF. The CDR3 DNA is TGTGCCAGCAGTTTATCTTCCGGGACTAGGCTCAGCACAGATACGCAGTATTTT.

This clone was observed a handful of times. CDR3 sequence (DNA): TGTGCCACGGGACAGGGAGAAAAACTGTTTTTT. It yields the protein CATGQGEKLFF. The chain uses TRBV6-5 and TRBJ1-4, with 9 bases aligning to TRBD1. Germline CDR1 and CDR2: MNHEY and SVGAGI. The CDR3 is 11 amino acids. Trimming removed 10 bases from V and 8 bases from J; junction bases left unmatched: 2.

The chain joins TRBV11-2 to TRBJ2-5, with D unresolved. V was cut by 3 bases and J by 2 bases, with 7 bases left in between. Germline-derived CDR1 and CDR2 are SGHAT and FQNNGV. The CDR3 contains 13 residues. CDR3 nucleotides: TGTGCCAGCAGCTTTTGGGCACAAGAGACCCAGTACTTC. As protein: CASSFWAQETQYF.